This T cell receptor (beta chain) was captured by sequencing in a study of monozygotic twins with inflammatory bowel disease. General observations from the study: Patients with IBD had less TCRbeta diversity (inverse Simpson) than their healthy co-twins. No distinction between different T cell subtypes was possible.

The study subjected TCRalpha and TCRbeta cDNA to two nested PCRs of approximately 17 and 9 cycles. TCRdb reanalyzed the 5' RACE reads, giving one entry per CDR3 protein sequence and no DNA. The sample features under 200,000 distinct CDR3 sequences, with 2.4% in its top ten. CDR1 is LNHDA, CDR2 SQIVND, per germline (reference sequence). The CDR3 is 15 residues long. On this clonotype itself: Its antigen is not known.

What was sequenced was blood. This clonotype was obtained from a human donor with ulcerative colitis or Crohn's disease, or a healthy co-twin of an affected twin (not recorded which). The rearrangement uses TRBV19 and TRBJ2-4; as DNA is missing, the TRBD2 call by TCRdb cannot be tested. The CDR3 loop reads CASSIEVTAGDIQYF.